This TCR beta chain was sequenced in a study of blood T cell repertoires in COVID-19. Turning to the study itself: COVID-19 samples collected from the United States, Italy and Spain covered acute and convalescent phases. Nucleic acid was either cDNA or gDNA, and it came from T cells, B-cell-depleted T cells, or PBMCs.

This clone has just a few counts. Under the authors' procedure: For nucleated cells, counts were estimated from reference gene primer amplification. Profiling relied on immunoSEQ multiplex PCR, and the TCRdb table lists in-frame clones only, not all of them. D and trimming come from the DNA, and the V and J calls and clone size come from that table. The sample shows around 240,000 clones, roughly 84% of them seen only once. The specimen sequenced was peripheral blood. This receptor was identified in a man between 35 and 55 years old with acute or convalescent COVID-19.

The CDR3 region is CASSHRGLTGELFF. CDR3 in DNA: TGTGCCAGCAGTCACAGGGGGCTTACCGGGGAGCTGTTTTTT. The chain recombines TRBV27 with TRBJ2-2; TRBD1 matches 9 bases. CDR1 and CDR2 (germline): MNHEY, SMNVEV (reference sequence). CDR3 length equals 14 residues. Trimming took 5 bases from V and 5 from J; bases not matched to a gene: 3.